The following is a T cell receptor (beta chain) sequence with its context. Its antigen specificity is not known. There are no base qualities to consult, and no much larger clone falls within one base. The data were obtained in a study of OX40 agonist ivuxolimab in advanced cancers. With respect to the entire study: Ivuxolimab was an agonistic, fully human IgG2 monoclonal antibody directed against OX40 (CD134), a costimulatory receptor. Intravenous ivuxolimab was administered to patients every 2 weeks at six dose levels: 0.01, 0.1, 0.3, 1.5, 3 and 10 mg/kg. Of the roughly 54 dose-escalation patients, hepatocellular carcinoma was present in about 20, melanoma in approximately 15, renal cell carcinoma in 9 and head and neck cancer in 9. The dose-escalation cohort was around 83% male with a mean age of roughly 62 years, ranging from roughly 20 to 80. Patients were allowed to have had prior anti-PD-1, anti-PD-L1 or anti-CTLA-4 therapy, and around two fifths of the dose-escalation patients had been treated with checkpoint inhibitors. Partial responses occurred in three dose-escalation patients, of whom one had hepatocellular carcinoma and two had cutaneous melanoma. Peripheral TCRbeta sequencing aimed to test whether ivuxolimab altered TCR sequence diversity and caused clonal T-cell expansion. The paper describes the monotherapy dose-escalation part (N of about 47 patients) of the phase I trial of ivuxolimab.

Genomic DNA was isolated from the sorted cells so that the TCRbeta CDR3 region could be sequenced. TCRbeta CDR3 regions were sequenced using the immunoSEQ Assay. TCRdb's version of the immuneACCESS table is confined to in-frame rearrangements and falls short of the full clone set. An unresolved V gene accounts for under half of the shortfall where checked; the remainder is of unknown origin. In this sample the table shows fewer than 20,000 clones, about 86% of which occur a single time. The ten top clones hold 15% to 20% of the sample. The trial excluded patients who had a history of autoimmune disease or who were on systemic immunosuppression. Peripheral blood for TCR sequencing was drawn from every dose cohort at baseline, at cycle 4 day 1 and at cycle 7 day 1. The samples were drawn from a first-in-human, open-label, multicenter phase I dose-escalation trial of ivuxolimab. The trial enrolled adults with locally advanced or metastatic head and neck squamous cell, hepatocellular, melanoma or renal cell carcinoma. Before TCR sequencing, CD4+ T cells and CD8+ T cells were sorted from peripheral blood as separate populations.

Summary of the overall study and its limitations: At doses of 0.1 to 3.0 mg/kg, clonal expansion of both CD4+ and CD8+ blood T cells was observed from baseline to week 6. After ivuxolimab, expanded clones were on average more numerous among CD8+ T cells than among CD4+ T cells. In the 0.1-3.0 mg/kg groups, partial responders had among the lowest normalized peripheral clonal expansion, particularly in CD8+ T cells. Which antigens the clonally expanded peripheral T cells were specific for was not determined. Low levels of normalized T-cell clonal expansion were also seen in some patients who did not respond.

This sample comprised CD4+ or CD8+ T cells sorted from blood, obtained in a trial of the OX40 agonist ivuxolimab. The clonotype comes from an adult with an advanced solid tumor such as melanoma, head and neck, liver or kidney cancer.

The CDR3 protein is CASSLGGIPGNEQFF. DNA sequence: TGTGCCAGCAGCTTAGGGGGGATCCCGGGGAATGAGCAGTTCTTC. The receptor chain draws on TRBV7-2 and TRBJ2-1, with the D segment possibly TRBD1 or TRBD2, each aligning over 5 bases. CDR1 SGHTA and CDR2 FQGNSA were looked up in the germline V gene. The cysteine opens and the phenylalanine closes a CDR3 of 15 amino acids. The entry retains the CDR3 DNA only, 45 bases that are in frame from base 1. V gives up 1 base and J gives up 7 bases, and the segment between their germline ends measures 14 bases. Outside the CDR3, residues come from the reference TRBV7-2 and TRBJ2-1 proteins, so the full variable domain is: GAGVSQSPSNKVTEKGKDVELRCDPISGHTALYWYRQSLGQGLEFLIYFQGNSAPDKSGLPSDRFSAERTGGSVSTLTIQRTQQEDSAVYLCASSLGGIPGNEQFFGPGTRLTVL.